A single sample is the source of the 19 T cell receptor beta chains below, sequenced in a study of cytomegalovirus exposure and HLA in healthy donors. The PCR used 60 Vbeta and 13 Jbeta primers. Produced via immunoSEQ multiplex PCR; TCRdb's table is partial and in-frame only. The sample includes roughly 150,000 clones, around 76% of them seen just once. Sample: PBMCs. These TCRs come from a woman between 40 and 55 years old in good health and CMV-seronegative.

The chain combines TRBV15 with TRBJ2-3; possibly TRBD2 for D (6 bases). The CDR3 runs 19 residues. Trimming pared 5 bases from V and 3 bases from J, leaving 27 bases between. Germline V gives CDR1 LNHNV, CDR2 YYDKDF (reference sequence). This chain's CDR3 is CATSESAVGSPLGTDTQYF. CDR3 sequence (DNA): TGTGCCACCAGCGAGTCCGCGGTCGGGAGCCCCCTTGGGACAGATACGCAGTATTTT.

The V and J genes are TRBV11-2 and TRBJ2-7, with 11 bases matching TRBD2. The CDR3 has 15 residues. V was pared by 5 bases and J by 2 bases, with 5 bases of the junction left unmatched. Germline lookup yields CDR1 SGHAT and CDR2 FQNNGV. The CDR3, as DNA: TGTGCCAGCAGCCTGCGACTAGCGGGAACCTACGAGCAGTACTTC. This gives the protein CASSLRLAGTYEQYF. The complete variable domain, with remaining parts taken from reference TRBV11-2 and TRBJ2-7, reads EAGVAQSPRYKIIEKRQSVAFWCNPISGHATLYWYQQILGQGPKLLIQFQNNGVVDDSQLPKDRFSAERLKGVDSTLKIQPAKLEDSAVYLCASSLRLAGTYEQYFGPGTRLTVT.

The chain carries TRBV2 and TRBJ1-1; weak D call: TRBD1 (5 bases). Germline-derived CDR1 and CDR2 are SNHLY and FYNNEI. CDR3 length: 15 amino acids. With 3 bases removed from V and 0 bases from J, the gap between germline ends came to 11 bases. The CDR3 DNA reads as TGTGCCAGCAGTGATAAGGCGGGGGTGAACACTGAAGCTTTCTTT. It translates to CASSDKAGVNTEAFF.

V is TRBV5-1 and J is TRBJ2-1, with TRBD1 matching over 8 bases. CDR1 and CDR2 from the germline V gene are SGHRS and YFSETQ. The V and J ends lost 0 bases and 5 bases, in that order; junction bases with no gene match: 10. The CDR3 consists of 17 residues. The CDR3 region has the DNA TGCGCCAGCAGCTTGGCCCCTCCGGGACAGGCCCACAATGAGCAGTTCTTC. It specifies CASSLAPPGQAHNEQFF.

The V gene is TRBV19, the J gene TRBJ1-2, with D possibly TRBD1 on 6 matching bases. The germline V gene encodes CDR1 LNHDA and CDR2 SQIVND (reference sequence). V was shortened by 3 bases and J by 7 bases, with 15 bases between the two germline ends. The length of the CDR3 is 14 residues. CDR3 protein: CASSIDRTTGGYTF. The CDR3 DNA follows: TGTGCCAGTAGTATCGACAGGACCACTGGTGGCTACACCTTC.

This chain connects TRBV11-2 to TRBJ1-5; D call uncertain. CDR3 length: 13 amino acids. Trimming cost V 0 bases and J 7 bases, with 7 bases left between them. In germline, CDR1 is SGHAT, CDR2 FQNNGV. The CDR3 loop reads CASSLDYVQPQHF. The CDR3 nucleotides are TGTGCCAGCAGCTTAGATTATGTCCAGCCCCAGCATTTT.

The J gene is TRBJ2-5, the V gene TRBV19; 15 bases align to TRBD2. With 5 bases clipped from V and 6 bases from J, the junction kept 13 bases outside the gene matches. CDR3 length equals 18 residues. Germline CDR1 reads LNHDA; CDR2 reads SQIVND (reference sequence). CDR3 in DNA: TGTGCCAGTAGTTCCCAGGGGGGGACTAGCGGGAGGAAACAGACCCAGTACTTC. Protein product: CASSSQGGTSGRKQTQYF.

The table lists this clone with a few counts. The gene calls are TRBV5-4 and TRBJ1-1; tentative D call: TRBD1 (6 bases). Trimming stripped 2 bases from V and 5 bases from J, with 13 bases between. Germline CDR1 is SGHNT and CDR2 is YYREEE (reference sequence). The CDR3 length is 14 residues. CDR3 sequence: CASSLQGAQTEAFF. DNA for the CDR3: TGTGCCAGCAGCTTACAGGGTGCTCAGACTGAAGCTTTCTTT.

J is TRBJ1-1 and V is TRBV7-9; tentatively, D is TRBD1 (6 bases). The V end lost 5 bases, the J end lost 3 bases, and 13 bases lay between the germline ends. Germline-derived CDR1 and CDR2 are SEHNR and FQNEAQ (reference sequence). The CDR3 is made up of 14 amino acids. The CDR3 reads CASSLRGGDTEAFF. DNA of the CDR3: TGTGCCAGCAGCCTCCGAGGGGGGGACACTGAAGCTTTCTTT.

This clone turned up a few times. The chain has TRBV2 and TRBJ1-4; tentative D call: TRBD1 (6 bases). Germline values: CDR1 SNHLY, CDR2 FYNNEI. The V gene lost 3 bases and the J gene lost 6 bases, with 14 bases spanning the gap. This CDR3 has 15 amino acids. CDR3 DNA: TGTGCCAGCAGTGAGGCACAGGGAAAGGATGAAAAACTGTTTTTT. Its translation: CASSEAQGKDEKLFF. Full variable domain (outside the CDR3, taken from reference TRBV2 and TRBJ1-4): EPEVTQTPSHQVTQMGQEVILRCVPISNHLYFYWYRQILGQKVEFLVSFYNNEISEKSEIFDDQFSVERPDGSNFTLKIRSTKLEDSAMYFCASSEAQGKDEKLFFGSGTQLSVL.

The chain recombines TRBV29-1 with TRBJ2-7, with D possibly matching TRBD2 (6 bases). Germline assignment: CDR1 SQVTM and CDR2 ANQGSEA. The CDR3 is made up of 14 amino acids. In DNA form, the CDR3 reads TGCAGGTCCCCTTCCGGGACTGATGCCTACGAGCAGTACTTC. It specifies CRSPSGTDAYEQYF.

DNA of the CDR3: TGTGCCAGCAGGGTGGAGGGGCCGGCTCAGGGTTACCAAGAGACCCAGTACTTC. Residues: CASRVEGPAQGYQETQYF. The rearrangement uses TRBV5-6 and TRBJ2-5, with a weak D call TRBD2 (6 bases). Germline values: CDR1 SGHDT, CDR2 YYEEEE. CDR3 size: 18 residues. The V end lost 5 bases, the J end lost 0 bases, and 23 bases lay between the germline ends. Combining the CDR3 with reference TRBV5-6 and TRBJ2-5 gives the whole variable domain DAGVTQSPTHLIKTRGQQVTLRCSPKSGHDTVSWYQQALGQGPQFIFQYYEEEERQRGNFPDRFSGHQFPNYSSELNVNALLLGDSALYLCASRVEGPAQGYQETQYFGPGTRLLVL.

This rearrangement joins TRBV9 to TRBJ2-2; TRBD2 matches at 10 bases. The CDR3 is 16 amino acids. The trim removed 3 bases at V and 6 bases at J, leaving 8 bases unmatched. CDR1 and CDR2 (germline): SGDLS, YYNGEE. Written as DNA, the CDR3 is TGTGCCAGCAGCGCTTTTCTAGCGGGAGTTGCCGGGGAGCTGTTTTTT. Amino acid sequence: CASSAFLAGVAGELFF.

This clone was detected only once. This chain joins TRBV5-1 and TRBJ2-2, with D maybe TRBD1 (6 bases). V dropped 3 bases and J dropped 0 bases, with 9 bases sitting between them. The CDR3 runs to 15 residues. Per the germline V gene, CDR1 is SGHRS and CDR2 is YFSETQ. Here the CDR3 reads CASSSDSPNTGELFF. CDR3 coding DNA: TGCGCCAGCAGCTCGGACAGTCCGAACACCGGGGAGCTGTTTTTT.

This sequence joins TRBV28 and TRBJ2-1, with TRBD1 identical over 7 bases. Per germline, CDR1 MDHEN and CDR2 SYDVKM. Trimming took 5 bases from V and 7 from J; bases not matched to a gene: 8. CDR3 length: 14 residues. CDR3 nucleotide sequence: TGTGCCAGCAGTCCGGGGACAGTTAGGAATGAGCAGTTCTTC. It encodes CASSPGTVRNEQFF.

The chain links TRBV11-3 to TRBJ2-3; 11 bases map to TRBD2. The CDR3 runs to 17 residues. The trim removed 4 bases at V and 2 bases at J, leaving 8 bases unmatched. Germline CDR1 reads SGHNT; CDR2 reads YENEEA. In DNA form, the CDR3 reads TGTGCCAGCAGCTCCGCCCGACTAGCGGGGACCACAGATACGCAGTATTTT. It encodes CASSSARLAGTTDTQYF.

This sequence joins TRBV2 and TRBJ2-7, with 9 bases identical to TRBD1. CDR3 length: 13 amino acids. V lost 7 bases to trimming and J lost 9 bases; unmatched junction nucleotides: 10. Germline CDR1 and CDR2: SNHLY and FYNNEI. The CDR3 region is CASTGTGKARQYF. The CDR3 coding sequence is TGTGCCAGCACCGGGACAGGGAAGGCTCGGCAGTACTTC.

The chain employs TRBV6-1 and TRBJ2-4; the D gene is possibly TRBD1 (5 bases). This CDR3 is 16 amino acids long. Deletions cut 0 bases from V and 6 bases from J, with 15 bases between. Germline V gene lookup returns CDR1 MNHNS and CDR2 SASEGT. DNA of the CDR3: TGTGCCAGCAGTGAAGCGCTTCGGCAGGGTCGAAACATTCAGTACTTC. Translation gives CASSEALRQGRNIQYF.

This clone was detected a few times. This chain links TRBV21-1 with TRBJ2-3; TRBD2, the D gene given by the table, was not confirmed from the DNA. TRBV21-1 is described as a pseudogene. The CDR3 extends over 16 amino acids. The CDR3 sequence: CASRLAGLSSTDTQYF. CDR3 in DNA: TGTGCCAGCAGGCTAGCGGGACTCTCTAGCACAGATACGCAGTATTTT.